In this sample, the clone carrying this TCR beta chain turned up a few times. This sample is drawn from a study of CD8+ T cells in alopecia areata. Treatment meaning: oral pan-JAK inhibitor, 5-10 mg twice daily. Sequencing relied on a cDNA template that was reverse transcribed from extracted RNA. The repertoire was sequenced with immunoSEQ multiplex PCR; TCRdb's copy has only in-frame clones and lacks some. There are fewer than 200,000 clones in the sample; approximately 57% occur only once, and approximately 15% lies in the top ten. Germline CDR1 LNHDA, CDR2 SQIVND (reference sequence). The V end was cut by 6 bases, the J end by 4 bases, with 6 bases between. CDR3 length equals 12 residues.

This TCR was sampled from a human donor with alopecia areata. This chain links TRBV19 with TRBJ1-4; D unresolved. The source material was CD4+ T cells sorted from blood, sampled at week 24, from a patient treated with tofacitinib. The CDR3 sequence is CASRLLNEKLFF. DNA for the CDR3: TGTGCCAGTAGACTCCTTAATGAAAAACTGTTTTTT.